The 18 T cell receptor beta chains given below trace back to one sample, sequenced in a study. TCRdb used MiXCR to reprocess the RT-PCR reads, holding one entry per CDR3 protein. The data show around 700,000 distinct CDR3 sequences, with 13% to 15% seen just once and 3.6% held by the top ten. The sample was memory CD4+ T cells from blood. The receptors derive from a female donor in good health, serving as a healthy control.

V and J are TRBV6-1 and TRBJ1-2, with D perhaps TRBD1 (6 bases). The germline V gene has CDR1 MNHNS and CDR2 SASEGT. The CDR3 is 13 amino acids. The V gene lost 7 bases and the J gene lost 6 bases, with 15 bases spanning the gap. CDR3 residues: CASKGGWEDGYTF. The CDR3 DNA is TGTGCCAGCAAAGGGGGTTGGGAGGATGGCTACACCTTC.

This clonotype was seen a few times. A junction boundary mismatches the germline segment, possibly from a read error. The chain joins TRBV7-2 to TRBJ1-5; a weak D match, TRBD1 (6 bases). Per the germline V gene, CDR1 is SGHTA and CDR2 is FQGNSA. The CDR3 runs 14 residues. CDR3 in amino acids: CASTLGGLNQPQHF. In DNA form, the CDR3 reads TGTGCCAGCACCTTAGGGGGACTCAATCAGCCCCAGCATTTT.

This chain joins TRBV12-3 or TRBV12-4 and TRBJ2-1; TRBD2 agrees at 8 bases. The J segment lost 8 bases and the V segment lost 2 bases, leaving 5 bases of the junction unmatched. CDR3 length: 14 amino acids. The CDR3 reads CASSLSGGDDEQFF. The CDR3 DNA is TGTGCCAGCAGTTTATCCGGGGGGGACGATGAGCAGTTCTTC.

This clonotype appeared many times. The rearrangement joins TRBV18 to TRBJ2-7, with TRBD1 matching 7 bases. Germline assignment: CDR1 KGHSH and CDR2 LQKENI. V shed 5 bases and J 5 bases; nucleotides not matched to a gene: 3. The CDR3 has 12 amino acids. DNA of the CDR3: TGTGCCAGCTCATGGGGGACAGACGAGCAGTACTTC. It yields the protein CASSWGTDEQYF. The full variable domain, its missing parts supplied by reference TRBV18 and TRBJ2-7, is NAGVMQNPRHLVRRRGQEARLRCSPMKGHSHVYWYRQLPEEGLKFMVYLQKENIIDESGMPKERFSAEFPKEGPSILRIQQVVRGDSAAYFCASSWGTDEQYFGPGTRLTVT.

The table lists this clonotype with a count of one. The chain couples TRBV3-1 to TRBJ2-5, with D unclear. From germline, CDR1 is LGHDT and CDR2 YNNKEL (reference sequence). The CDR3 contains 14 residues. Trimming pared 2 bases from V and 5 bases from J, leaving 12 bases between. CDR3 loop: CASSQTYNGETQYF. CDR3 in DNA: TGTGCCAGCAGCCAAACATATAATGGGGAGACCCAGTACTTC.

The genes are TRBV30 and TRBJ2-3; D perhaps matches TRBD1 (6 bases). The germline gives CDR1 GTSNPN, CDR2 SVGIG (reference sequence). CDR3 length equals 15 residues. V lost 3 bases and J 2 bases, leaving 15 bases between the germline ends. The CDR3 coding sequence is TGTGCCTGGAGAAGAATGGACAGTTCCACAGATACGCAGTATTTT. Amino acids: CAWRRMDSSTDTQYF.

The J gene is TRBJ2-1, the V gene TRBV3-1, with TRBD2 identical over 8 bases. CDR3 length equals 15 residues. J lost 2 bases, V lost 0 bases, and 0 bases had no gene match. Germline CDR1 LGHDT, CDR2 YNNKEL (reference sequence). The CDR3 DNA is TGTGCCAGCAGCCAAGATAGCGGGGCCTACAATGAGCAGTTCTTC. It encodes CASSQDSGAYNEQFF.

The rearrangement uses TRBV30 and TRBJ1-3; 8 nucleotides agree with TRBD1. With V trimmed by 4 bases and J by 1 base, 6 bases remained unmatched. Germline loops: CDR1 GTSNPN, CDR2 SVGIG (reference sequence). The CDR3 runs to 15 residues. CDR3 loop: CAWTGQGGSGNTIYF. CDR3 DNA sequence: TGTGCCTGGACCGGACAGGGAGGGTCTGGAAACACCATATATTTT.

This rearrangement joins TRBV20-1 to TRBJ1-6, with D possibly TRBD1 on 6 matching bases. Germline loops: CDR1 DFQATT, CDR2 SNEGSKA (reference sequence). V lost 6 bases and J 10 bases, leaving 25 bases between the germline ends. The CDR3 consists of 16 residues. The CDR3 DNA follows: TGCAGTGCCGCGGGGATAACAGGGACTTGGTCCTCACCCCTCCACTTT. Encoded protein: CSAAGITGTWSSPLHF.

This clonotype was counted between two and nine times. The V gene is TRBV20-1, the J gene TRBJ2-7; 10 positions agree with TRBD2. The V gene's germline CDR1 is DFQATT and CDR2 SNEGSKA (reference sequence). V shed 0 bases and J 2 bases; nucleotides not matched to a gene: 10. CDR3 size: 17 residues. CDR3 sequence: CSAREGRITSGTYEQYF. As DNA, the CDR3 is TGCAGTGCTAGAGAAGGAAGAATCACTAGCGGGACCTACGAGCAGTACTTC.

The V call is TRBV12-3 or TRBV12-4, the J call TRBJ2-5; TRBD2 matches 12 bases. CDR3 length: 16 residues. V shed 5 bases, J shed 5 bases, and the junction held 9 bases outside the gene matches. CDR3 DNA sequence: TGTGCCAGCAGTGGGGACATTACTAGCGGGGGGGAGACCCAGTACTTC. Translated: CASSGDITSGGETQYF.

This clonotype has a handful of counts. The gene calls are TRBV28 and TRBJ2-7, with TRBD2 matching over 7 bases. CDR3 length: 13 residues. V lost 7 bases to trimming and J lost 0 bases; unmatched junction nucleotides: 3. Germline loops: CDR1 MDHEN, CDR2 SYDVKM. CDR3: CASNLADSYEQYF. The CDR3 region has the DNA TGTGCCAGCAACCTAGCGGACTCCTACGAGCAGTACTTC.

This rearrangement joins TRBV6-6 to TRBJ2-5; D is unclear. Per germline, CDR1 MNHNY and CDR2 SVGAGI (reference sequence). This CDR3 is 12 amino acids long. The germline V and J ends were trimmed by 5 bases and 5 bases, with 9 bases remaining between them. In DNA form, the CDR3 reads TGTGCCAGCAGTCGTCCCGAGGAGACCCAGTACTTC. Protein sequence: CASSRPEETQYF.

This clonotype was observed a few times. The chain has TRBV11-2 and TRBJ1-5, with 9 nucleotides matching TRBD1. The CDR3 runs 17 residues. J was trimmed by 3 bases and V by 4 bases; bases with no gene match: 10. Germline assignment: CDR1 SGHAT and CDR2 FQNNGV. The CDR3 DNA follows: TGTGCCAGCAGCTCGGACAGGGGCTCCACCGACAATCAGCCCCAGCATTTT. It translates to CASSSDRGSTDNQPQHF.

The V call is TRBV24-1, the J call TRBJ2-1; 7 bases are shared with TRBD1. The germline gives CDR1 KGHDR, CDR2 SFDVKD. There are 16 residues in the CDR3. Unmatched junction bases numbered 10, after V lost 4 bases and J lost 5 bases. CDR3 protein: CATSDPGTAPHNEQFF. In DNA, the CDR3 is TGTGCCACCAGTGACCCCGGGACAGCCCCCCACAATGAGCAGTTCTTC.

This clonotype was recorded many times. The J gene is TRBJ2-3, the V gene TRBV20-1; 7 bases fit TRBD2. The germline V gene has CDR1 DFQATT and CDR2 SNEGSKA (reference sequence). J lost 0 bases, V lost 3 bases, and 12 bases had no gene match. The CDR3 consists of 17 residues. The CDR3 nucleotides are TGCAGTGCTAGGGGGGGACTACCGGATACTAGCACAGATACGCAGTATTTT. This sequence encodes CSARGGLPDTSTDTQYF.

The CDR3, as DNA: TGTGTTAGCCTGCCGGGACAGTATAATTCACCCCTCCACTTT. Translated: CVSLPGQYNSPLHF. The V and J genes are TRBV28 and TRBJ1-6, with TRBD1 matching 7 bases. CDR1 and CDR2 (germline): MDHEN, SYDVKM. CDR3 length: 14 residues.

This clonotype was counted many times. This CDR3 is CASSRQLGDTQYF. In DNA, the CDR3 is TGCGCCAGCAGCCGCCAACTGGGGGATACGCAGTATTTT. The chain is built from TRBV4-3 and TRBJ2-3; D remains unclear. The V end was cut by 4 bases, the J end by 6 bases, with 11 bases between. This CDR3 has 13 amino acids. Germline V gives CDR1 LGHNA, CDR2 YSLEER.